A selection of T cell receptor beta chains follows, all from one sample in a study of blood T cell repertoires in COVID-19. The table came from immunoSEQ multiplex PCR; TCRdb's copy has only in-frame clones and leaves some out. Among about 49,000 clones, more than 85% were seen once, and the ten largest hold more than 0.8%. Sequenced material: peripheral blood. The receptor set was obtained from a man in his sixties with COVID-19, enrolled during active disease. Each CDR3 is given with its conserved first and last residue. The D gene is left open where the match is weak. Size is stated for part of the rows, as once, few or many counts, or as a class when the clone is expanded.

v_gene	j_gene	abundance	d_gene	len	CDR3aa	CDR3nt
TRBV6-4	TRBJ1-2	-	-	13	CASSDSQNYGYTF	TGTGCCAGCAGTGACTCACAAAACTATGGCTACACCTTC
TRBV5-5	TRBJ2-5	-	TRBD2	15	CASSLGLAGGETQYF	TGTGCCAGCAGCTTGGGACTAGCGGGAGGAGAGACCCAGTACTTC
TRBV20-1	TRBJ2-1	-	-	13	CSASRGAYNEQFF	TGCAGTGCTAGTAGGGGCGCCTACAATGAGCAGTTCTTC
TRBV7-2	TRBJ2-4	-	TRBD2	17	CASSPTGGREAKNIQYF	TGTGCCAGCAGCCCGACGGGCGGGAGGGAAGCCAAAAACATTCAGTACTTC
TRBV4-1	TRBJ1-6	-	TRBD1	16	CASSQERQGYNSPLHF	TGCGCCAGCAGCCAAGAGCGACAGGGGTATAATTCACCCCTCCACTTT
TRBV7-2	TRBJ1-5	once	-	12	CASSLDSQPQHF	TGTGCCAGCAGCTTAGACAGTCAGCCCCAGCATTTT
TRBV5-4	TRBJ2-7	-	TRBD1	14	CASSLEGQGYEQYF	TGTGCCAGCAGCCTTGAGGGACAGGGTTACGAGCAGTACTTC
TRBV18	TRBJ2-7	few	-	13	CASSHGESYEQYF	TGTGCCAGCTCTCATGGAGAAAGTTACGAGCAGTACTTC
TRBV18	TRBJ1-2	once	TRBD1	14	CASSPLAQGDGYTF	TGTGCCAGCTCACCGTTGGCCCAGGGGGATGGCTACACCTTC
TRBV4-1	TRBJ1-5	-	TRBD1	17	CASSSQPGTGGKQPQHF	TGCGCCAGCAGCTCCCAGCCCGGGACAGGGGGCAAACAGCCCCAGCATTTT
TRBV7-2	TRBJ2-3	once	-	16	CASSKEGVTFTDTQYF	TGTGCCAGCAGCAAGGAAGGGGTCACCTTCACAGATACGCAGTATTTT
TRBV9	TRBJ1-4	-	TRBD1	14	CASSTRQGGEKLFF	TGTGCCAGCAGCACCCGACAGGGGGGAGAAAAACTGTTTTTT
TRBV3-1/TRBV3-2	TRBJ1-5	-	-	17	CASSPAGGGDSNQPQHF	TGTGCCAGCAGCCCCGCGGGAGGAGGGGATAGCAATCAGCCCCAGCATTTT
TRBV12-3/TRBV12-4	TRBJ1-6	-	-	12	CASSLNPRNLHF	TGTGCCAGCAGTTTAAACCCCAGGAACCTCCACTTT
TRBV7-9	TRBJ1-1	-	-	15	CASSLAAGTNTEAFF	TGTGCCAGCAGCTTAGCAGCGGGGACCAACACTGAAGCTTTCTTT
TRBV9	TRBJ2-2	-	-	15	CASSVFTETTGELFF	TGTGCCAGCAGCGTATTTACAGAGACCACCGGGGAGCTGTTTTTT
TRBV7-9	TRBJ1-1	-	-	15	CASSLQRQGLTEAFF	TGTGCCAGCAGCCTCCAGAGGCAGGGCCTCACTGAAGCTTTCTTT
TRBV6-5	TRBJ2-7	-	-	12	CATSGQTYEQYF	TGTGCCACATCCGGACAGACCTACGAGCAGTACTTC
TRBV21-1	TRBJ1-5	-	-	17	CASSSYRGRGSNQPQHF	TGTGCCAGCAGCAGTTACAGGGGGCGAGGGAGCAATCAGCCCCAGCATTTT
TRBV11-2	TRBJ2-7	-	TRBD2	17	CASSLVNGRSFLDEQYF	TGTGCCAGCAGCTTAGTGAACGGGAGGTCCTTTTTGGACGAGCAGTACTTC
TRBV19	TRBJ2-7	-	-	13	CASSKQGINEQYF	TGTGCCAGCAGTAAGCAGGGAATCAACGAGCAGTACTTC
TRBV15	TRBJ1-1	-	TRBD1	13	CATSRETGGEAFF	TGTGCCACCAGCAGAGAGACAGGGGGCGAAGCTTTCTTT
TRBV12-3/TRBV12-4	TRBJ2-7	-	TRBD1	13	CASRLTGANEQYF	TGTGCCAGCAGGCTCACAGGGGCCAACGAGCAGTACTTC
TRBV28	TRBJ1-1	-	TRBD1	16	CASSLLPGQGAGEAFF	TGTGCCAGCAGTTTACTTCCGGGACAGGGGGCGGGTGAAGCTTTCTTT
TRBV7-2	TRBJ1-3	-	-	17	CASSLVFGGDSGNTIYF	TGTGCCAGCAGCTTAGTATTTGGGGGGGACTCTGGAAACACCATATATTTT
TRBV9	TRBJ2-3	-	TRBD2	16	CASSVGQRGRTDTQYF	TGTGCCAGCAGCGTAGGGCAGCGGGGGCGCACAGATACGCAGTATTTT
TRBV5-1	TRBJ2-1	-	TRBD2	15	CASSVTSGSPSEQFF	TGCGCCAGCAGCGTGACTAGCGGGAGCCCCAGCGAGCAGTTCTTC
TRBV3-1/TRBV3-2	TRBJ1-2	-	TRBD1	14	CASSQGGRGRPYTF	TGTGCCAGCAGCCAAGGTGGCAGGGGGCGTCCCTACACCTTC
TRBV5-1	TRBJ2-3	-	-	16	CASKPWSGVTTDTQYF	TGCGCCAGCAAGCCGTGGTCGGGGGTTACCACAGATACGCAGTATTTT
TRBV27	TRBJ2-1	-	TRBD2	13	CASSFGGFNEQFF	TGTGCCAGCAGTTTCGGGGGGTTCAATGAGCAGTTCTTC
TRBV5-4	TRBJ1-3	-	TRBD1	16	CASSFLSGTDGNTIYF	TGTGCCAGCAGCTTCCTATCCGGGACAGACGGAAACACCATATATTTT
TRBV9	TRBJ2-6	-	-	14	CASSAVSGANVLTF	TGTGCCAGCAGCGCAGTCTCTGGGGCCAACGTCCTGACTTTC
TRBV5-1	TRBJ2-1	-	TRBD2	15	CASRDRTSGYNEQFF	TGCGCCAGCAGGGACCGGACTAGCGGATACAATGAGCAGTTCTTC
TRBV19	TRBJ2-2	-	TRBD1	15	CASSIGTGVPGELFF	TGTGCCAGTAGTATAGGGACAGGGGTCCCCGGGGAGCTGTTTTTT
TRBV9	TRBJ2-1	-	TRBD1	16	CASSVDFGQGYNEQFF	TGTGCCAGCAGCGTCGACTTCGGACAGGGATACAATGAGCAGTTCTTC
TRBV3-1/TRBV3-2	TRBJ1-1	-	-	14	CASSQDSGSTEAFF	TGTGCCAGCAGCCAAGATTCCGGGAGCACTGAAGCTTTCTTT
TRBV5-1	TRBJ1-4	once	-	18	CASSFVPSSKQGYEKLFF	TGCGCCAGCAGTTTCGTTCCTTCTTCTAAACAGGGTTACGAAAAACTGTTTTTT
TRBV10-3	TRBJ2-7	once	TRBD1	15	CATADTGGLSYEQYF	TGTGCCACCGCGGATACAGGGGGCCTCTCCTACGAGCAGTACTTC
TRBV6-4	TRBJ2-2	-	TRBD1	13	CASWGQGKGRESF	TGTGCCAGCTGGGGACAGGGGAAAGGAAGGGAGTCCTTT
TRBV5-1	TRBJ1-4	-	TRBD1	15	CASSFTGAINEKLFF	TGCGCCAGCAGCTTTACAGGGGCCATCAATGAAAAACTGTTTTTT
TRBV27	TRBJ1-6	-	TRBD1	14	CASSPTGNHSPLHF	TGTGCCAGCAGCCCGACAGGGAATCATTCACCCCTCCACTTT
TRBV7-6	TRBJ1-5	-	TRBD1	15	CATSAGTGRNQPQHF	TGTGCCACCTCGGCCGGGACAGGGAGGAATCAGCCCCAGCATTTT
TRBV28	TRBJ2-7	-	TRBD2	14	CASSSWTSSYEQYF	TGTGCCAGCAGTTCATGGACTAGCTCCTACGAGCAGTACTTC
TRBV3-1/TRBV3-2	TRBJ1-5	-	-	14	CASSQSLSNQPQHF	TGTGCCAGCAGCCAATCCCTAAGCAATCAGCCCCAGCATTTT
TRBV25-1	TRBJ2-1	-	TRBD2	18	CASSDMGLAGVFYNEQFF	TGTGCCAGCAGTGACATGGGACTAGCGGGAGTATTTTACAATGAGCAGTTCTTC
TRBV5-1	TRBJ1-4	-	-	14	CASSWGGRGEKLFF	TGCGCCAGCAGCTGGGGGGGCCGAGGGGAAAAACTGTTTTTT
TRBV7-9	TRBJ1-6	-	-	15	CASSSDRAGNSPLHF	TGTGCCAGCAGCTCGGACCGGGCGGGCAATTCACCCCTCCACTTT
TRBV18	TRBJ1-4	-	TRBD1	14	CASSPRTGGEKLFF	TGTGCCAGCTCACCAAGGACAGGGGGAGAAAAACTGTTTTTT
TRBV5-1	TRBJ1-1	-	TRBD1	16	CASNDGQGGVNTEAFF	TGCGCCAGCAACGATGGACAGGGCGGTGTGAACACTGAAGCTTTCTTT
TRBV3-1/TRBV3-2	TRBJ1-1	-	TRBD1	16	CASSQVPGTGDTEAFF	TGTGCCAGCAGCCAAGTCCCCGGGACAGGGGACACTGAAGCTTTCTTT
TRBV2	TRBJ2-5	-	-	13	CASIRNPQETQYF	TGTGCCAGCATCAGGAATCCTCAAGAGACCCAGTACTTC